The sample holds a few counts of the clone carrying this T cell receptor (beta chain). Per the germline V gene, CDR1 is SNHLY and CDR2 is FYNNEI. There are 15 residues in the CDR3. V lost 4 bases to trimming and J lost 8 bases; unmatched junction nucleotides: 6. Sequencing was performed with immunoSEQ multiplex PCR; in TCRdb, only in-frame clones are kept and a portion is missing. The data contain some 99,000 clones, around 80% of them singletons. These data are taken from a study of glioma-infiltrating T cells after dendritic cell vaccination. Documented time point: after dendritic cell vaccination, including at tumor progression/relapse.

This TCR was recovered from a human donor with glioblastoma. The material sequenced was blood, taken after dendritic cell vaccination. This chain connects TRBV2 to TRBJ2-2; TRBD2 matches at 11 bases. The CDR3 loop is CASSGTSGSLGELFF. CDR3 nucleotide sequence: TGTGCCAGCAGTGGTACTAGCGGGAGTCTGGGGGAGCTGTTTTTT.